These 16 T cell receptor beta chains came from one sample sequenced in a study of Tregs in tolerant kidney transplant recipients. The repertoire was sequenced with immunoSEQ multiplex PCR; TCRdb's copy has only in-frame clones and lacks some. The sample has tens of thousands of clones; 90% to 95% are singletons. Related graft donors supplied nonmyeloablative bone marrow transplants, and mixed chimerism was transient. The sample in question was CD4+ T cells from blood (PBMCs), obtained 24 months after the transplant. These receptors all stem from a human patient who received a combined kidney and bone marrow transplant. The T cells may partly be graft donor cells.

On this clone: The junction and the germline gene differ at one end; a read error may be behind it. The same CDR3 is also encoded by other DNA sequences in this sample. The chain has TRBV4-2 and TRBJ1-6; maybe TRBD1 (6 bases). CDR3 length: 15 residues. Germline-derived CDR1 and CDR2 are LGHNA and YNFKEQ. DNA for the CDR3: TGTGCCAGCAGCCAAGAAACAGGGAATAATTCCCCCCTCCACTTT. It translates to CASSQETGNNSPLHF.

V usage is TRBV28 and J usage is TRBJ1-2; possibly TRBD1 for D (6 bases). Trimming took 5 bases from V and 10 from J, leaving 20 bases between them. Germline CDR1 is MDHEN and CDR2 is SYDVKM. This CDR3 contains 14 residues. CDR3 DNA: TGTGCCAGCAGTCTCTTTGGCAGGGGTGGTGACTACACCTTC. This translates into CASSLFGRGGDYTF.

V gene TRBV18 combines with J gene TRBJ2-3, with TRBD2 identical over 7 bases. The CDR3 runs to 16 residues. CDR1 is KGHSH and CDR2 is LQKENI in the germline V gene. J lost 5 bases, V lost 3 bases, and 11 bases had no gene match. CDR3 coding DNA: TGTGCCAGCTCACCGGCAATGGCGGGAGTGGGAGATACGCAGTATTTT. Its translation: CASSPAMAGVGDTQYF.

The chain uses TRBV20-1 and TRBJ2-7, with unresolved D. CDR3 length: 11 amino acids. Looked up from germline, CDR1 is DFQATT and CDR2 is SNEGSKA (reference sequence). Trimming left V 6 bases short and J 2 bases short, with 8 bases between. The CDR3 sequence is CSALEAYEQYF. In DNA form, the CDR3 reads TGCAGTGCATTAGAGGCCTACGAGCAGTACTTC.

The chain's CDR3 is CAISSSGQGASAFF. DNA for the CDR3: TGTGCCATCAGTAGTTCGGGACAGGGGGCGAGCGCTTTCTTT. This chain uses TRBV10-3 with TRBJ1-1, with 12 bases matching TRBD1. Per the germline V gene, CDR1 is ENHRY and CDR2 is SYGVKD. This CDR3 spans 14 amino acids. Losses at the gene ends were 5 bases for V and 11 bases for J; bases not matched to a gene: 9.

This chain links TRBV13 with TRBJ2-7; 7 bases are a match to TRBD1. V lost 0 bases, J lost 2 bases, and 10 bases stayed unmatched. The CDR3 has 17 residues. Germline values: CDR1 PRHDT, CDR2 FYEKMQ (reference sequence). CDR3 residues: CASSLGSQGVSTYEQYF. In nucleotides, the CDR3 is TGTGCCAGCAGCTTAGGTTCGCAGGGGGTTTCCACCTACGAGCAGTACTTC.

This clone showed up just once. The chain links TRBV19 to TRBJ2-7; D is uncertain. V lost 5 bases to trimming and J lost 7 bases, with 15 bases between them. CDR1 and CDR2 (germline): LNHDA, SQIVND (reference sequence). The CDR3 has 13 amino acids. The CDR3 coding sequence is TGTGCCAGTAGTCTTTTTGAACAAAGTGAGCAGTACTTC. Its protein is CASSLFEQSEQYF.

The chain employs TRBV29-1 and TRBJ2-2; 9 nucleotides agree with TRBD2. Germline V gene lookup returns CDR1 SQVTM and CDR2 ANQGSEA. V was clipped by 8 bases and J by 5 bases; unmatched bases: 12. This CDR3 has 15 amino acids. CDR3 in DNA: TGCAGCTTCCGAGGCAGCGGGAGGAGTACCGGGGAGCTGTTTTTT. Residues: CSFRGSGRSTGELFF.

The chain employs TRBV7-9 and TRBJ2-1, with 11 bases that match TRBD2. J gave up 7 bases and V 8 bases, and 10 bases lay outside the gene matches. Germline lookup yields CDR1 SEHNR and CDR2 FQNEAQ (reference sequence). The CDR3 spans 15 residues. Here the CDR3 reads CASVRSGRAGNEQFF. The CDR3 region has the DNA TGTGCCAGCGTCCGTAGCGGGAGGGCGGGTAATGAGCAGTTCTTC.

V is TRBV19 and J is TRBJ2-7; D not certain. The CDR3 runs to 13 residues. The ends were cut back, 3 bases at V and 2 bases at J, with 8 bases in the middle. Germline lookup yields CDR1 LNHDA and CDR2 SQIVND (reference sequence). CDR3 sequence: CASSINSPYEQYF. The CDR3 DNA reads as TGTGCCAGTAGTATTAACAGCCCCTACGAGCAGTACTTC.

CDR3 nucleotide sequence: TGCGCCAGCAGCCAAAGGGCCGGACAGTTTAATCAGCCCCAGCATTTT. It specifies CASSQRAGQFNQPQHF. The J gene is TRBJ1-5, the V gene TRBV4-1; possible D gene TRBD1, 6 bases. The length of the CDR3 is 16 residues. With 2 bases removed from V and 4 bases from J, the gap between germline ends came to 15 bases. CDR1 and CDR2 from the germline V gene are MGHRA and YSYEKL.

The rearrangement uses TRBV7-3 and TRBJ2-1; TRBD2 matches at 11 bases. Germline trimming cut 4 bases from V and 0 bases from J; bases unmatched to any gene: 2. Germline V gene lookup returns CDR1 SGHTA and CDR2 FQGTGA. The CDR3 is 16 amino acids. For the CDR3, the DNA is TGTGCCAGCAGCTCTAGCGGGGGGCTCTCCTACAATGAGCAGTTCTTC. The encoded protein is CASSSSGGLSYNEQFF.

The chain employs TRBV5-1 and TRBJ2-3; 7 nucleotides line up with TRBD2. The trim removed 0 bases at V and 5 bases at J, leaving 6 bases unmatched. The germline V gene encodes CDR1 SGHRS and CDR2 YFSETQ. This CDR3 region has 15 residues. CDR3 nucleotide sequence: TGCGCCAGCAGCTTGGTCAGATCGGGGGGAGATACGCAGTATTTT. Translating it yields CASSLVRSGGDTQYF.

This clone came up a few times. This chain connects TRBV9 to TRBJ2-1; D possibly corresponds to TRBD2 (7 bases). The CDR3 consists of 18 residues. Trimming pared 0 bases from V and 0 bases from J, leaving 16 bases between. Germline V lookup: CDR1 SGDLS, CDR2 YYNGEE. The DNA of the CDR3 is TGTGCCAGCAGCGTAGGTACGGGGGGCCTATTCTCCTACAATGAGCAGTTCTTC. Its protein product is CASSVGTGGLFSYNEQFF.

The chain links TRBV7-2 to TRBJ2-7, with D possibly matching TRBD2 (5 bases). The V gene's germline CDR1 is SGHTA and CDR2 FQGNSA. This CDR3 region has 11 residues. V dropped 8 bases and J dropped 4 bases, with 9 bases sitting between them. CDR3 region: CASGSTYEQYF. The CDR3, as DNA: TGTGCCAGCGGGAGTACGTACGAGCAGTACTTC.

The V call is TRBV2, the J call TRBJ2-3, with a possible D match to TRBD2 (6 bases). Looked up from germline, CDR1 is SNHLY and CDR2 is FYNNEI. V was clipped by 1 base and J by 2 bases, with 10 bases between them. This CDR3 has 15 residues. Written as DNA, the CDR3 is TGTGCCAGCAGTGAAGGAGGCGGGGCCACAGATACGCAGTATTTT. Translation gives CASSEGGGATDTQYF.